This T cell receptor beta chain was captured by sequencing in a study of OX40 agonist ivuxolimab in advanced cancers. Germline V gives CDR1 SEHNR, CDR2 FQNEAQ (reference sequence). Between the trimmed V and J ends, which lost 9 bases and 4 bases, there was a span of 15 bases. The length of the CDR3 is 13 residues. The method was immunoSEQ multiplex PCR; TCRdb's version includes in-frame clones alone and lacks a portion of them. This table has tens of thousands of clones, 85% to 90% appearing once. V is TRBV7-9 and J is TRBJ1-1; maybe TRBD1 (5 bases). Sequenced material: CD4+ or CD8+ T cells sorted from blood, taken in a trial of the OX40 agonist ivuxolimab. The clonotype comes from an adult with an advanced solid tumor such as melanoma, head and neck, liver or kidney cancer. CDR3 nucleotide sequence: TGTGCCAGTTTCAACGCAGGGCCCACTGAAGCTTTCTTT. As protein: CASFNAGPTEAFF.